These 13 T cell receptor beta chains were all obtained from the same sample, sequenced in a study of CD8+ T cells in alopecia areata. In each case, RNA was isolated and then reverse transcribed into cDNA as the sequencing template. Data came from immunoSEQ multiplex PCR; TCRdb stores just in-frame clones and leaves some out. The sample includes 120,000 to 150,000 clones, approximately 45% seen only once; the top ten take 6% to 7%. Sequencing input: CD4+ T cells sorted from blood. The receptor set was obtained from a human donor with alopecia areata.

The V gene is TRBV5-1, the J gene TRBJ2-2; D is ambiguous. The CDR3 covers 12 residues. CDR1 is SGHRS, CDR2 YFSETQ, per germline. Between the trimmed V and J ends, which lost 4 bases and 3 bases, there was a span of 4 bases. DNA for the CDR3: TGCGCCAGCAGCCAGGACACCGGGGAGCTGTTTTTT. Translating it yields CASSQDTGELFF.

For the CDR3, the DNA is TGCGCCAGCAGCTATTCAGGGTCAAACTTAATCATGAACACTGAAGCTTTCTTT. As protein: CASSYSGSNLIMNTEAFF. This chain uses TRBV5-1 with TRBJ1-1; maybe TRBD1 (5 bases). This CDR3 is 18 amino acids long. Germline V gives CDR1 SGHRS, CDR2 YFSETQ. Trimming shortened V by 3 bases and J by 0 bases, and 21 bases separated the two germline ends.

The chain has TRBV29-1 and TRBJ2-6; D unresolved. V dropped 5 bases and J dropped 0 bases, with 11 bases sitting between them. The CDR3 is 15 residues long. CDR1 and CDR2 from the germline V gene are SQVTM and ANQGSEA. CDR3 nucleotide sequence: TGCAGCGTTCAAATTCTCCCCTCTGGGGCCAACGTCCTGACTTTC. Its translation: CSVQILPSGANVLTF.

The V and J genes are TRBV19 and TRBJ2-2; a possible D gene is TRBD2 (6 bases). The V gene lost 8 bases and the J gene lost 6 bases, with 19 bases spanning the gap. Germline CDR1 is LNHDA and CDR2 is SQIVND (reference sequence). The CDR3 has 15 amino acids. The CDR3 loop reads CASATGTPGAGELFF. CDR3 in DNA: TGTGCCAGTGCAACCGGGACCCCGGGGGCCGGGGAGCTGTTTTTT.

A few counts support this clone. The V call is TRBV18, the J call TRBJ2-5; no reliable D call. Germline CDR1 and CDR2: KGHSH and LQKENI. The CDR3 covers 13 residues. Trimming took 3 bases from V and 1 from J, leaving 6 bases between them. DNA for the CDR3: TGTGCCAGCTCACCCGGCAGCCAAGAGACCCAGTACTTC. It is translated as CASSPGSQETQYF.

This clone was picked up a small number of times. The chain is built from TRBV7-8 and TRBJ2-5; 12 nucleotides line up with TRBD2. After removal of 3 bases from V and 3 bases from J, the junction contained 5 bases not matched to a gene. Germline CDR1 reads SGHVS; CDR2 reads FQNEAQ. This CDR3 comprises 16 residues. This chain's CDR3 is CASSLRTSGIKETQYF. The DNA for the CDR3 is TGTGCCAGCAGCTTGAGGACTAGCGGGATCAAAGAGACCCAGTACTTC.

The chain has TRBV5-1 and TRBJ2-5; D might be TRBD2 (6 bases). Germline V gene data show CDR1 as SGHRS and CDR2 as YFSETQ. The CDR3 is made up of 16 amino acids. V was pared by 3 bases and J by 5 bases, with 20 bases between. The CDR3 coding sequence is TGCGCCAGCAGCTCACTCCCTGGGGACGGAGGGGAGACCCAGTACTTC. Translation: CASSSLPGDGGETQYF.

This clone has just a few counts. The chain couples TRBV10-3 to TRBJ2-7, with a possible D match to TRBD2 (6 bases). Germline V gene sequence: CDR1 ENHRY, CDR2 SYGVKD. V gave up 8 bases and J gave up 3 bases, with 14 bases separating them. The CDR3 is 13 residues long. The CDR3 DNA reads TGTGCCATCGCCGGGGGAGAAATCTACGAGCAGTACTTC. This codes for CAIAGGEIYEQYF.

The chain combines TRBV28 with TRBJ2-7; 7 bases line up with TRBD1. Trimming cost V 4 bases and J 9 bases; bases outside gene matches: 3. This CDR3 region has 11 residues. Per germline, CDR1 MDHEN and CDR2 SYDVKM. The DNA of the CDR3 is TGTGCCAGCAGTTCGACAGGGCGGCAGTACTTC. This translates into CASSSTGRQYF. Together with reference TRBV28 and TRBJ2-7, the CDR3 gives the full variable domain: DVKVTQSSRYLVKRTGEKVFLECVQDMDHENMFWYRQDPGLGLRLIYFSYDVKMKEKGDIPEGYSVSREKKERFSLILESASTNQTSMYLCASSSTGRQYFGPGTRLTVT.

The gene calls are TRBV2 and TRBJ1-3; the match to TRBD1 covers 7 bases. This CDR3 has 15 amino acids. V lost 2 bases and J lost 0; bases outside the gene matches: 1. The V gene's germline CDR1 is SNHLY and CDR2 FYNNEI. The CDR3 DNA sequence: TGTGCCAGCAGTGAACAGGGGGGCTCTGGAAACACCATATATTTT. It is translated as CASSEQGGSGNTIYF.

This clone has only a few counts. The chain joins TRBV20-1 to TRBJ1-1, with unresolved D. CDR1 is DFQATT and CDR2 is SNEGSKA in the germline V gene (reference sequence). The CDR3 has 11 amino acids. V lost 6 bases, J lost 1 base, and 6 bases lay in between. The CDR3 here is CSAAKNTEAFF. The DNA for the CDR3 is TGCAGTGCCGCTAAGAACACTGAAGCTTTCTTT.

The J gene is TRBJ2-2, the V gene TRBV5-1; no firm D call. The germline V gene encodes CDR1 SGHRS and CDR2 YFSETQ. Trimming removed 3 bases from V and 6 bases from J, with 12 bases in between. The CDR3 has 14 residues. The CDR3 bases are TGCGCCAGCAGCTCCATAGCTAGTGCCGGGGAGCTGTTTTTT. Protein: CASSSIASAGELFF.

The sample holds a few counts of this clone. The chain is built from TRBV7-8 and TRBJ2-3; D may correspond to TRBD1 or TRBD2 (5 bases each). The CDR3 totals 14 residues. Trimming shortened V by 5 bases and J by 8 bases, and 17 bases separated the two germline ends. Germline V gives CDR1 SGHVS, CDR2 FQNEAQ. CDR3 bases: TGTGCCAGCAGCAGAACCAGGGACGGTGGTACGCAGTATTTT. Its protein product is CASSRTRDGGTQYF.